The next 6 T cell receptor beta chains were all read from a single sample in a study of lymphopenia after photon versus proton radiotherapy (dated by TCRdb to 2018 to 2020). Receptor libraries were prepared by the immunoSEQ multiplex PCR assay. TCRdb carries this immuneACCESS record with in-frame sequences only. Its versions omit some clonotypes, under half of them owing to an unresolved V gene in the studies checked, with the rest unexplained. Present in this sample are about 4,900 clones, about 87% of which were seen just once. The ten largest clones capture about 23% of the sample. The specimen comprised peripheral blood, sampled from a patient treated with photon-based radiotherapy. The receptors were gathered from a man older than 75 with cholangiocarcinoma.

The chain has TRBV19 and TRBJ2-7; 9 bases map to TRBD2. V lost 5 bases and J lost 3; bases outside the gene matches: 14. Germline loops: CDR1 LNHDA, CDR2 SQIVND (reference sequence). The CDR3 is 17 residues long. Here the CDR3 DNA reads TGTGCCAGTAGTCGTCGCGGAGGGGGTAGCGGGGGCTACGAGCAGTACTTC. This translates into CASSRRGGGSGGYEQYF. The full variable domain, completed using reference TRBV19 and TRBJ2-7, is DGGITQSPKYLFRKEGQNVTLSCEQNLNHDAMYWYRQDPGQGLRLIYYSQIVNDFQKGDIAEGYSVSREKKESFPLTVTSAQKNPTAFYLCASSRRGGGSGGYEQYFGPGTRLTVT.

The chain recombines TRBV2 with TRBJ2-1; no firm D call. The germline gives CDR1 SNHLY, CDR2 FYNNEI. The V end lost 5 bases, the J end lost 5 bases, and 13 bases lay between the germline ends. The CDR3 runs to 14 residues. CDR3 DNA: TGTGCCAGCAGTTACGTGGGCCGGGACAATGAGCAGTTCTTC. Its protein is CASSYVGRDNEQFF.

As to this clone: At one end the junction does not follow the germline gene, possibly because of a read error. Other DNA sequences in this sample translate to the same CDR3. V is TRBV4-1 and J is TRBJ2-3; weak D call: TRBD2 (5 bases). In germline, CDR1 is MGHRA, CDR2 YSYEKL. This CDR3 spans 20 amino acids. This CDR3 reads CASSQDYSPQASLLRDTQYF. CDR3 DNA: TGCGCTAGCAGCCAAGACTACAGTCCTCAAGCCTCACTTCTTCGAGATACGCAGTATTTT.

This rearrangement joins TRBV9 to TRBJ1-3, with a tentative D call TRBD1 (5 bases). Germline CDR1 reads SGDLS; CDR2 reads YYNGEE. CDR3 length: 15 residues. V gave up 3 bases and J gave up 4 bases, with 14 bases separating them. Here the CDR3 reads CASSAWGSQGNTIYF. The CDR3 nucleotides read TGTGCCAGCAGCGCGTGGGGGTCGCAAGGAAACACCATATATTTT.

The chain joins TRBV6-5 to TRBJ1-1, with D perhaps matching TRBD1 (5 bases). The V and J ends lost 1 base and 3 bases respectively, with 9 bases between them. The CDR3 totals 14 residues. Per germline, CDR1 MNHEY and CDR2 SVGAGI. The CDR3 coding sequence is TGTGCCAGCAGTTACTGGGGGGGGTACACTGAAGCTTTCTTT. Translation gives CASSYWGGYTEAFF.

The V call is TRBV29-1, the J call TRBJ2-5; D possibly corresponds to TRBD1 (5 bases). The V end lost 8 bases, the J end lost 2 bases, and 9 bases lay between the germline ends. Per germline, CDR1 SQVTM and CDR2 ANQGSEA. This CDR3 region has 11 residues. CDR3 nucleotides: TGCAGCATCCGACAGCAAGAGACCCAGTACTTC. It specifies CSIRQQETQYF.